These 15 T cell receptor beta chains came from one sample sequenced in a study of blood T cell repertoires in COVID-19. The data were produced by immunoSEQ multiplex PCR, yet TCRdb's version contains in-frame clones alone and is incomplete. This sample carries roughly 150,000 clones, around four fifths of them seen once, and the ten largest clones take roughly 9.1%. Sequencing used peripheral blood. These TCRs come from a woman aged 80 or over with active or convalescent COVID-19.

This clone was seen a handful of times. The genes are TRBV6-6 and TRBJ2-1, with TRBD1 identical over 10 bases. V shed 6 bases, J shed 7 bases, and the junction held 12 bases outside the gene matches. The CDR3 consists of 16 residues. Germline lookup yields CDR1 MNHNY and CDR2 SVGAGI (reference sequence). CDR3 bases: TGTGCCAGCAGCCTTACCCGGACAGGGGGGTTGAATGAGCAGTTCTTC. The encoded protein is CASSLTRTGGLNEQFF.

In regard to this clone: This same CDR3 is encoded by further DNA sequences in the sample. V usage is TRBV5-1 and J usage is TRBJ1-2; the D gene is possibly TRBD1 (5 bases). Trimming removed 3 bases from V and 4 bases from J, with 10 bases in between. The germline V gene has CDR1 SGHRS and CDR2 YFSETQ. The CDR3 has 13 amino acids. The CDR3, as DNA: TGCGCCAGCAGCTCCGGACAAGCCTATGGCTACACCTTC. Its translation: CASSSGQAYGYTF.

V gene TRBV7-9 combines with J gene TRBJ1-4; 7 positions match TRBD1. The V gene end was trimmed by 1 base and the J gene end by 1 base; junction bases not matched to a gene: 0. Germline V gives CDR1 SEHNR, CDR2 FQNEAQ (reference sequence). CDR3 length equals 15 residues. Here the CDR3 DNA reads TGTGCCAGCAGCTTAGACAGGGGAACTAATGAAAAACTGTTTTTT. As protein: CASSLDRGTNEKLFF. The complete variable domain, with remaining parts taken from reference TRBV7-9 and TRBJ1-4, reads DTGVSQNPRHKITKRGQNVTFRCDPISEHNRLYWYRQTLGQGPEFLTYFQNEAQLEKSRLLSDRFSAERPKGSFSTLEIQRTEQGDSAMYLCASSLDRGTNEKLFFGSGTQLSVL.

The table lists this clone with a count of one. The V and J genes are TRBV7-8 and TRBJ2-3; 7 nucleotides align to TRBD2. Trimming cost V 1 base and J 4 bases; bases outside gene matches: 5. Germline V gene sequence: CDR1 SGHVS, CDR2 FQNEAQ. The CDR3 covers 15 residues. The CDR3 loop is CASSLEPGRADTQYF. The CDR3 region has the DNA TGTGCCAGCAGCTTAGAACCAGGGAGGGCAGATACGCAGTATTTT.

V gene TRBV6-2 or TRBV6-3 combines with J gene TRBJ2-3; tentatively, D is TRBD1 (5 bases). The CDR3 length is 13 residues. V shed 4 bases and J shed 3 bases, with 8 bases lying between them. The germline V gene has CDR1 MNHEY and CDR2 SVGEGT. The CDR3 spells CASSFGHTDTQYF. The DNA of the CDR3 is TGTGCCAGCAGTTTCGGACATACAGATACGCAGTATTTT.

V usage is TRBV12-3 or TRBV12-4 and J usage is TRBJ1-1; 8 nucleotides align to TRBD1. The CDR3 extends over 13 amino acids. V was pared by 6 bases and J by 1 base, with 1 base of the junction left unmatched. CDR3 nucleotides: TGTGCCAGCAGGCAGGGGGCGAACACTGAAGCTTTCTTT. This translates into CASRQGANTEAFF.

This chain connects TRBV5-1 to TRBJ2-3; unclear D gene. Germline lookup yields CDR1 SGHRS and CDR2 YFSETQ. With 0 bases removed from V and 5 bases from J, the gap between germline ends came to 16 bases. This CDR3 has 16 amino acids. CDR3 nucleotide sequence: TGCGCCAGCAGCTTGGCCCCCAGGAACATGGAAGATACGCAGTATTTT. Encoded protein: CASSLAPRNMEDTQYF. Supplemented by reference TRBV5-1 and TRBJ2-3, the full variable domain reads KAGVTQTPRYLIKTRGQQVTLSCSPISGHRSVSWYQQTPGQGLQFLFEYFSETQRNKGNFPGRFSGRQFSNSRSEMNVSTLELGDSALYLCASSLAPRNMEDTQYFGPGTRLTVL.

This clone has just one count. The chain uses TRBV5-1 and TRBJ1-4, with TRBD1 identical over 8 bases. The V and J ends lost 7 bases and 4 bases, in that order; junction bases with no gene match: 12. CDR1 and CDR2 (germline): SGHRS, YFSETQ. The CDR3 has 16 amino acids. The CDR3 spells CASSLYGTGNNEKLFF. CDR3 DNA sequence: TGCGCCAGCTCCCTTTACGGGACAGGCAATAATGAAAAACTGTTTTTT.

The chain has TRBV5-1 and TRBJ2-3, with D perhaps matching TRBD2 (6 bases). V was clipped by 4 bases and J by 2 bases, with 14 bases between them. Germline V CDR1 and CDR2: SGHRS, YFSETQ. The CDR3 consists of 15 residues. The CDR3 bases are TGCGCCAGCAGCCTCACGGGAGCGGACACAGATACGCAGTATTTT. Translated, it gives CASSLTGADTDTQYF.

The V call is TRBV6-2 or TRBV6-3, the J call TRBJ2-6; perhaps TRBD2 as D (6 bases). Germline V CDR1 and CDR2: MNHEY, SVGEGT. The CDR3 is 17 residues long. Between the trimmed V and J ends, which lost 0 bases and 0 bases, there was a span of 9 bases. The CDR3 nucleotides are TGTGCCAGCAGTTACTCGTCCGGGGGCTCTGGGGCCAACGTCCTGACTTTC. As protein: CASSYSSGGSGANVLTF.

The CDR3, as DNA: TGTGCCAGCAGTCCTAGCGGGGACCTCCTTAATCAGTATTTT. Encoded protein: CASSPSGDLLNQYF. V usage is TRBV6-4 and J usage is TRBJ2-3; 9 nucleotides match TRBD2. CDR3 length: 14 amino acids. J was trimmed by 12 bases and V by 5 bases; bases with no gene match: 12. Germline V CDR1 and CDR2: MRHNA, SNTAGT.

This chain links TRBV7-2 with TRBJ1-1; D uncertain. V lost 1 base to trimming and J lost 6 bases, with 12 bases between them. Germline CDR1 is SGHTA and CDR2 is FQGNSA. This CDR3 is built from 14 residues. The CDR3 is CASSLDRKAAEAFF. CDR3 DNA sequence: TGTGCCAGCAGCTTAGATCGCAAGGCGGCTGAAGCTTTCTTT.

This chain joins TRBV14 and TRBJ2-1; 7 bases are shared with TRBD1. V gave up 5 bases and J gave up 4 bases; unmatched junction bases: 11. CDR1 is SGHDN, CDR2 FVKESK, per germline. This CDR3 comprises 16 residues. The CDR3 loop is CASSFHSGTVYNEQFF. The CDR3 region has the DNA TGTGCCAGCAGCTTCCACTCCGGGACAGTTTACAATGAGCAGTTCTTC.

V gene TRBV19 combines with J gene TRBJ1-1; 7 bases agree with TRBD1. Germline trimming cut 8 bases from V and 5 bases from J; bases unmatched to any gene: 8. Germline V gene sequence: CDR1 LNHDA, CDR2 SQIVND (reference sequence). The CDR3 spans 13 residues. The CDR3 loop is CASGQDRETEAFF. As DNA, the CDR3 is TGTGCCAGTGGGCAAGACAGGGAGACTGAAGCTTTCTTT.

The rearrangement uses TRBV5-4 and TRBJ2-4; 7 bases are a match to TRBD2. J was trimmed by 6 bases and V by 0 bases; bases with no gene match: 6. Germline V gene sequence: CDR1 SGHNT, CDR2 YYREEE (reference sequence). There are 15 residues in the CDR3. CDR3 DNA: TGTGCCAGCAGCTTGGTGGGAGGGTCATCAAACATTCAGTACTTC. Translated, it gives CASSLVGGSSNIQYF.